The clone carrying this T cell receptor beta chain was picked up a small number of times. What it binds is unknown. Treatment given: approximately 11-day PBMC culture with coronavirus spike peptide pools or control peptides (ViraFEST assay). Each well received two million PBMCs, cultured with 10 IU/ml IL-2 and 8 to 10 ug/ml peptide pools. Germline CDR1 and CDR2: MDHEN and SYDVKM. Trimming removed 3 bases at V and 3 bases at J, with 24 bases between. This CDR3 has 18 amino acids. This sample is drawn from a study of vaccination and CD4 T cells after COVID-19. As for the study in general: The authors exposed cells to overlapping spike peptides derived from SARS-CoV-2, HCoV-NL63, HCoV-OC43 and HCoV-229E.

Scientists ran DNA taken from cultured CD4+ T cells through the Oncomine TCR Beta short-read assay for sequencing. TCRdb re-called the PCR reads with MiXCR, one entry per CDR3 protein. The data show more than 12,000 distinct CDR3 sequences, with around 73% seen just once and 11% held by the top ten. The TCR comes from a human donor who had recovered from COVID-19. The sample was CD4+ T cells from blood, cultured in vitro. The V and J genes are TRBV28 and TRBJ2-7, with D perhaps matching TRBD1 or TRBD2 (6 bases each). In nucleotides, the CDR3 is TGTGCCAGCAGTTTCCCAGCCGGGGGCTCGGGACACCACTACGAGCAGTACTTC. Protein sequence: CASSFPAGGSGHHYEQYF.